A selection of T cell receptor beta chains follows, all from one sample in a study of cytomegalovirus exposure and HLA in healthy donors. Clones were read by immunoSEQ multiplex PCR, and TCRdb kept only the in-frame ones, dropping some. The repertoire holds 100,000 to 150,000 clones, over 60% seen once, with approximately 5.5% in the top ten. Sequenced material: PBMCs. All receptors come from a man aged 18 to 30 in good health and CMV-seropositive. CDR3s include the opening cysteine and the closing phenylalanine or tryptophan. Each record gives: J gene, clone size, V gene, D gene, CDR3 protein, CDR3 DNA. D genes are given only for firm matches. A clone size is listed for some rows: how often the clone was seen (once, few, many), or a class if it is expanded.

TRBJ1-1 - TRBV14 - CASSQDFRRSLNTEAFF TGTGCCAGCAGCCAAGATTTCAGGAGGAGTTTGAACACTGAAGCTTTCTTT
TRBJ2-3 - TRBV4-2 - CASSQEAARSTDTQYF TGTGCCAGCAGCCAAGAGGCGGCGAGGAGCACAGATACGCAGTATTTT
TRBJ1-2 - TRBV10-3 TRBD1 CAISLQGAGGYTF TGTGCCATCAGCCTACAGGGGGCAGGTGGCTACACCTTC
TRBJ1-1 once TRBV5-1 TRBD1 CASSLRGPSTEAFF TGCGCCAGCAGCTTGAGGGGGCCGAGCACTGAAGCTTTCTTT
TRBJ1-2 - TRBV11-2 - CASSLDWEGLTSNYGYTF TGTGCCAGCAGCTTAGATTGGGAAGGACTTACTTCTAACTATGGCTACACCTTC
TRBJ2-2 once TRBV5-1 TRBD2 CASRRTSGGFTGELFF TGCGCCAGCAGAAGGACTAGCGGGGGCTTCACCGGGGAGCTGTTTTTT
TRBJ1-5 few TRBV7-2 - CASSPKWERGNQPQHF TGTGCCAGCAGCCCAAAGTGGGAGAGGGGCAATCAGCCCCAGCATTTT
TRBJ1-2 - TRBV19 TRBD1 CASSIDRQGGTGYTF TGTGCCAGTAGTATAGATAGACAGGGGGGAACTGGCTACACCTTC
TRBJ2-3 - TRBV7-6 - CASSLARVVVDTQYF TGTGCCAGCAGCTTAGCTCGGGTAGTGGTGGATACGCAGTATTTT
TRBJ2-1 - TRBV9 - CASSVRLGDNEQFF TGTGCCAGCAGCGTCCGACTAGGGGACAATGAGCAGTTCTTC
TRBJ2-7 - TRBV10-1 TRBD2 CASSVASGGAYEQYF TGCGCCAGCAGTGTTGCGAGCGGGGGGGCGTACGAGCAGTACTTC
TRBJ2-2 - TRBV5-1 TRBD2 CASSSAGGKAGELFF TGCGCCAGCAGCTCTGCGGGAGGGAAAGCCGGGGAGCTGTTTTTT
TRBJ2-7 - TRBV2 TRBD1 CASSDYISGTGDTYEQYF TGTGCCAGCAGCGACTATATCTCCGGGACAGGGGACACCTACGAGCAGTACTTC
TRBJ2-1 - TRBV30 TRBD2 CAWELAGGHNEQFF TGTGCCTGGGAACTAGCGGGGGGACACAATGAGCAGTTCTTC
TRBJ1-5 - TRBV28 TRBD1 CASSAGQGYQPQHF TGTGCCAGCAGCGCGGGACAGGGCTATCAGCCCCAGCATTTT
TRBJ1-1 - TRBV5-1 - CASSPGPIQGTEAFF TGCGCCAGCAGCCCTGGGCCGATTCAGGGCACTGAAGCTTTCTTT
TRBJ1-6 - TRBV7-2 TRBD1 CASNLSGTGVSPLHF TGTGCCAGCAACCTATCAGGGACAGGGGTTTCACCCCTCCACTTT
TRBJ2-1 - TRBV29-1 TRBD2 CSEASGTREQFF TGCAGCGAGGCTAGCGGGACGCGCGAGCAGTTCTTC
TRBJ2-3 - TRBV27 - CASSFTGSPDTQYF TGTGCCAGCAGTTTTACGGGAAGCCCAGATACGCAGTATTTT
TRBJ2-2 - TRBV11-2 - CASSLQTGRRDSGELFF TGTGCCAGCAGCCTCCAGACAGGGCGGAGGGACAGCGGGGAGCTGTTTTTT
TRBJ2-1 - TRBV28 TRBD2 CASSLLAGGPDEQFF TGTGCCAGCAGTTTGCTAGCGGGGGGGCCTGATGAGCAGTTCTTC
TRBJ2-5 - TRBV6-6 TRBD1 CASSLTLDRDGETQYF TGTGCCAGCAGTCTAACCCTGGACAGGGACGGAGAGACCCAGTACTTC
TRBJ2-7 - TRBV5-1 - CASSLTGTPAYEQYF TGCGCCAGCAGCTTGACGGGGACACCTGCCTACGAGCAGTACTTC
TRBJ1-6 - TRBV5-4 - CASSLGPAAPLHF TGTGCCAGCAGCTTGGGCCCGGCGGCACCCCTCCACTTT
TRBJ1-2 - TRBV28 - CASSPLGQLNNYGYTF TGTGCCAGCAGTCCCCTGGGACAACTAAATAACTATGGCTACACCTTC